This entry concerns a single TCR beta chain. The antigen remains undetermined. This CDR3 spans 15 amino acids. Losses at the gene ends were 4 bases for V and 4 bases for J; bases not matched to a gene: 10. From germline, CDR1 is MDHEN and CDR2 SYDVKM. The sample comes from a study of cytomegalovirus exposure and HLA in healthy donors. All the people who gave samples were healthy bone marrow donors. PCR employed 60 Vbeta and 13 Jbeta primers. Sequencing was performed with immunoSEQ multiplex PCR; in TCRdb, only in-frame clones are kept and a portion is missing. The data contain more than 140,000 clones, 70% to 80% of them singletons. The study's findings and limits: It was reported that TCR beta sequences correctly inferred the HLA-A and HLA-B alleles for most subjects. A list of approximately 160 TCR beta chains associated with cytomegalovirus was given. A later look showed TCR association rates differing by HLA locus, highest for DRB1 and lowest for HLA-C.

This receptor was obtained from a female donor in good health and CMV-seronegative. This chain uses TRBV28 with TRBJ2-7; 7 bases are shared with TRBD1. Sequencing used PBMCs. DNA of the CDR3: TGTGCCAGCAGTTCTGGGGGACAGCTTCCTTACGAGCAGTACTTC. It encodes CASSSGGQLPYEQYF.